This T cell receptor beta chain was recorded in a study of blood T cells in healthy people across ages. Each individual donor underwent a draw of ten milliliters of peripheral blood. Next came a second PCR, run for 7 to 11 cycles, which used a sample-barcoded 5' primer along with a J-beta primer mix. MiXCR was run by TCRdb on the 5' RACE reads, yielding one entry per CDR3 protein. The repertoire includes 1.4 million or so distinct CDR3 sequences, roughly 43% of them detected once, and about 3.8% sits in the top ten. The sequence was collected from a woman younger than 30 in good health. The sample taken for sequencing was blood.

CDR3 nucleotides: TGCAGTGCCGCTGAGGGACAGGCGGTCTACGAGCAGTACTTC. It is translated as CSAAEGQAVYEQYF. V usage is TRBV20-1 and J usage is TRBJ2-7, with TRBD1 matching over 8 bases. J was trimmed by 3 bases and V by 6 bases; bases with no gene match: 10. The CDR3 covers 14 residues. Germline V gives CDR1 DFQATT, CDR2 SNEGSKA (reference sequence).